Presented here are 3 T cell receptor beta chains from one specimen sequenced in a study of beta chain features in type 1 diabetes. Expressed TCRB transcripts were sequenced because the isolated RNA had all been reverse transcribed beforehand. The data were produced by immunoSEQ multiplex PCR, yet TCRdb's version contains in-frame clones alone and is incomplete. The table shows some 270,000 clones, with 8% occurring only once. Sequenced material: central memory CD4+ T cells from blood. The receptors shown here come from a woman between 18 and 30 years old in good health.

The J gene is TRBJ2-1, the V gene TRBV10-3; 8 bases align to TRBD1. The CDR3 length is 14 residues. Germline V gene lookup returns CDR1 ENHRY and CDR2 SYGVKD. V gave up 7 bases and J gave up 5 bases; unmatched junction bases: 7. The CDR3 DNA follows: TGTGCCATCACCCGAGGACAGGGAGACAATGAGCAGTTCTTC. Protein sequence: CAITRGQGDNEQFF.

This clone showed up many times. The chain carries TRBV7-2 and TRBJ1-6; D is ambiguous. Between the trimmed V and J ends, which lost 1 base and 6 bases, there was a span of 10 bases. The length of the CDR3 is 15 residues. CDR1 and CDR2 (germline): SGHTA, FQGNSA. CDR3 amino acids: CASSLVADRNSPLHF. DNA for the CDR3: TGTGCCAGCAGCTTAGTGGCTGATCGTAATTCACCCCTCCACTTT.

The rearrangement joins TRBV28 to TRBJ1-2; maybe TRBD1 (6 bases). The CDR3 extends over 13 amino acids. Deletions cut 3 bases from V and 7 bases from J, with 12 bases between. Germline V gene lookup returns CDR1 MDHEN and CDR2 SYDVKM. CDR3 DNA: TGTGCCAGCAGTTTGGCAGGGGTGAGTGGCTACACCTTC. Translating gives CASSLAGVSGYTF.